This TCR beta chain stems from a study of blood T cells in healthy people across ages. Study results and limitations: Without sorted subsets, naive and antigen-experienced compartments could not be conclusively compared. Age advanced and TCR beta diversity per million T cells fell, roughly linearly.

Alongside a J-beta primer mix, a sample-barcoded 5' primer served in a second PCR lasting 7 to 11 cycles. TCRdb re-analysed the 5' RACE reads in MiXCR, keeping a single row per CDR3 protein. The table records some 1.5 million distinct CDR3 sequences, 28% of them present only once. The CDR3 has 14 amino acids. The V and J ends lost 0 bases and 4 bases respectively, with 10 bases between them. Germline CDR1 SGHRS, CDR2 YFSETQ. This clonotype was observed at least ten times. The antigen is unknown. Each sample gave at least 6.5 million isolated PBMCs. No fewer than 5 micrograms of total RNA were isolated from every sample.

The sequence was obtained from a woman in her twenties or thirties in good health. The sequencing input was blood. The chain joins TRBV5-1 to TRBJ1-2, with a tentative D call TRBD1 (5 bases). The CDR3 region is CASSLVDSPYGYTF. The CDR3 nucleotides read TGCGCCAGCAGCTTGGTCGACAGTCCCTATGGCTACACCTTC.